The 22 T cell receptor beta chains presented below share a single source sample, sequenced in a study of blood T cell dynamics during melanoma immunotherapy. Time point given: week 3, after first cycle of checkpoint inhibitor. Assay: immunoSEQ multiplex PCR; the TCRdb copy retains only in-frame clones and omits some. The sample has about 17,000 clones, nearly 90% seen once; the top ten hold 7.5% to 9.5%. Sequencing used blood, obtained from a patient treated with checkpoint blockade. Every receptor here comes from a human donor with melanoma.

This rearrangement joins TRBV19 to TRBJ1-5; D is undetermined. Germline V gives CDR1 LNHDA, CDR2 SQIVND (reference sequence). Trimming removed 4 bases at V and 3 bases at J, with 7 bases between. The CDR3 extends over 13 amino acids. CDR3 nucleotide sequence: TGTGCCAGTAGTAGTCTGCACAATCAGCCCCAGCATTTT. This sequence encodes CASSSLHNQPQHF.

The chain carries TRBV19 and TRBJ2-1; D uncertain. Germline loops: CDR1 LNHDA, CDR2 SQIVND (reference sequence). The CDR3 has 14 residues. Trimming cost V 3 bases and J 9 bases, with 15 bases left between them. The CDR3 sequence: CASSIRRLGGEQFF. The CDR3 coding sequence is TGTGCCAGTAGTATCAGACGTTTAGGTGGTGAGCAGTTCTTC.

V and J are TRBV28 and TRBJ2-1; TRBD2 aligns across 11 bases. Germline assignment: CDR1 MDHEN and CDR2 SYDVKM. V lost 5 bases and J lost 5; bases outside the gene matches: 5. CDR3 size: 15 residues. This CDR3 is CASSVGTSGHNEQFF. The CDR3 nucleotides read TGTGCCAGCAGTGTAGGGACTAGCGGACACAATGAGCAGTTCTTC.

This clone was counted only a few times. The chain joins TRBV30 to TRBJ1-5; D gene unclear. This CDR3 contains 13 residues. CDR1 GTSNPN and CDR2 SVGIG come from the germline V gene (reference sequence). V was cut by 2 bases and J by 4 bases, with 9 bases left in between. The DNA of the CDR3 is TGTGCCTGGAGTCCGGACCTGAATCAGCCCCAGCATTTT. This codes for CAWSPDLNQPQHF.

The V call is TRBV2, the J call TRBJ1-5, with 8 bases matching TRBD1. The ends lost 5 bases at V and 3 bases at J; junction bases unmatched: 3. Germline loops: CDR1 SNHLY, CDR2 FYNNEI. This CDR3 comprises 14 residues. The CDR3 sequence is CASSLDRVNQPQHF. The CDR3 DNA is TGTGCCAGCAGTTTGGACAGGGTCAATCAGCCCCAGCATTTT.

The chain is built from TRBV27 and TRBJ2-2; D is uncertain. Germline V gives CDR1 MNHEY, CDR2 SMNVEV (reference sequence). The V gene lost 4 bases and the J gene lost 1 base, with 4 bases spanning the gap. The CDR3 length is 13 residues. In nucleotides, the CDR3 is TGTGCCAGCAGTTCCGTGAACACCGGGGAGCTGTTTTTT. Translated, it gives CASSSVNTGELFF.

V usage is TRBV5-1 and J usage is TRBJ1-4; 7 nucleotides align to TRBD1. CDR1 is SGHRS and CDR2 is YFSETQ in the germline V gene. The J segment lost 1 base and the V segment lost 3 bases, leaving 3 bases of the junction unmatched. This CDR3 is built from 15 residues. The CDR3, as DNA: TGCGCCAGCAGCTCAACAGGGGAAACTAATGAAAAACTGTTTTTT. This translates into CASSSTGETNEKLFF.

The chain is built from TRBV10-3 and TRBJ2-1; 9 nucleotides match TRBD2. CDR1 is ENHRY and CDR2 is SYGVKD in the germline V gene. The CDR3 spans 14 residues. Losses at the gene ends were 9 bases for V and 1 base for J; bases not matched to a gene: 4. The CDR3 bases are TGTGCCATTCAGCGGGAGGAATCCTACAATGAGCAGTTCTTC. This gives the protein CAIQREESYNEQFF.

This CDR3 reads CASSLSIGGYQPQHF. The CDR3 bases are TGTGCCAGCAGTTTATCGATCGGGGGATATCAGCCCCAGCATTTT. This chain uses TRBV27 with TRBJ1-5, with a possible D match to TRBD1 (5 bases). This CDR3 spans 15 amino acids. V was clipped by 0 bases and J by 5 bases, with 11 bases between them. Germline CDR1 and CDR2: MNHEY and SMNVEV (reference sequence).

The chain uses TRBV18 and TRBJ1-1; D gene unclear. This CDR3 contains 16 residues. V lost 3 bases and J lost 2, with 16 bases in between. Per germline, CDR1 KGHSH and CDR2 LQKENI. The CDR3 loop is CASSPSDPGRNTEAFF. The DNA of the CDR3 is TGTGCCAGCTCACCGTCAGACCCCGGACGTAACACTGAAGCTTTCTTT.

This sequence joins TRBV6-5 and TRBJ1-2, with D maybe TRBD1 (6 bases). This CDR3 is built from 12 residues. Germline CDR1 is MNHEY and CDR2 is SVGAGI. Trimming pared 4 bases from V and 8 bases from J, leaving 11 bases between. CDR3 sequence reads: CASSFQGNGYTF. CDR3 DNA sequence: TGTGCCAGCAGTTTTCAGGGGAACGGCTACACCTTC.

The CDR3 nucleotides are TGTGCCAGCCAGGAAGATCTTACTGGGGAGCAGTACTTC. This encodes CASQEDLTGEQYF. V usage is TRBV6-1 and J usage is TRBJ2-7; no clear D. Germline CDR1 and CDR2: MNHNS and SASEGT. The CDR3 length is 13 residues. V was clipped by 8 bases and J by 7 bases, with 18 bases between them.

The genes are TRBV7-8 and TRBJ2-5, with D unclear. This CDR3 contains 16 residues. Germline loops: CDR1 SGHVS, CDR2 FQNEAQ. V dropped 1 base and J dropped 2 bases, with 14 bases sitting between them. The CDR3 reads CASSLVLLSKQETQYF. Here the CDR3 DNA reads TGTGCCAGCAGCTTAGTTCTTCTTTCTAAGCAAGAGACCCAGTACTTC.

This chain joins TRBV2 and TRBJ2-6; tentatively, D is TRBD1 (6 bases). Trimming took 2 bases from V and 0 from J, leaving 20 bases between them. The CDR3 is made up of 20 amino acids. Germline CDR1 and CDR2: SNHLY and FYNNEI. CDR3 protein: CASSEYRPGRGYSGANVLTF. Here the CDR3 DNA reads TGTGCCAGCAGTGAATATAGACCGGGCAGGGGCTACTCTGGGGCCAACGTCCTGACTTTC.

The chain combines TRBV11-2 with TRBJ2-3; possibly TRBD1 or TRBD2 for D (5 bases each). Trimming removed 1 base at V and 5 bases at J, with 16 bases between. Germline V CDR1 and CDR2: SGHAT, FQNNGV. This CDR3 is 16 amino acids long. The DNA for the CDR3 is TGTGCCAGCAGCTTAGCCCCTGGCAGGGACCAAGATACGCAGTATTTT. It codes for CASSLAPGRDQDTQYF. The whole variable domain, filled in from reference TRBV11-2 and TRBJ2-3, reads EAGVAQSPRYKIIEKRQSVAFWCNPISGHATLYWYQQILGQGPKLLIQFQNNGVVDDSQLPKDRFSAERLKGVDSTLKIQPAKLEDSAVYLCASSLAPGRDQDTQYFGPGTRLTVL.

With respect to this clone: Other DNA sequences in this sample translate to the same CDR3. The J gene is TRBJ2-5, the V gene TRBV28; no definite D call. V lost 3 bases and J lost 2, with 4 bases in between. This CDR3 is built from 12 residues. CDR1 is MDHEN, CDR2 SYDVKM, per germline. The DNA for the CDR3 is TGTGCCAGCAGTTTCCCACAAGAGACCCAGTACTTC. Protein sequence: CASSFPQETQYF. The variable domain in full, with the rest retrieved from reference TRBV28 and TRBJ2-5, is DVKVTQSSRYLVKRTGEKVFLECVQDMDHENMFWYRQDPGLGLRLIYFSYDVKMKEKGDIPEGYSVSREKKERFSLILESASTNQTSMYLCASSFPQETQYFGPGTRLLVL.

The chain recombines TRBV11-3 with TRBJ2-2; 8 nucleotides line up with TRBD1. CDR3 length: 15 amino acids. Germline CDR1 is SGHNT and CDR2 is YENEEA. V lost 5 bases and J lost 10; bases outside the gene matches: 12. The CDR3 region has the DNA TGTGCCAGCAGCCGCAGGACAGGGCAAAGCCCGGAGCTGTTTTTT. Amino acids: CASSRRTGQSPELFF. The whole variable domain, filled in from reference TRBV11-3 and TRBJ2-2, reads EAGVVQSPRYKIIEKKQPVAFWCNPISGHNTLYWYLQNLGQGPELLIRYENEEAVDDSQLPKDRFSAERLKGVDSTLKIQPAELGDSAVYLCASSRRTGQSPELFFGEGSRLTVL.

The chain couples TRBV27 to TRBJ1-5; D is unresolved. Germline V CDR1 and CDR2: MNHEY, SMNVEV (reference sequence). Deletions cut 3 bases from V and 2 bases from J, with 11 bases between. The CDR3 covers 15 residues. CDR3: CASSFRRGGNQPQHF. Written as DNA, the CDR3 is TGTGCCAGCAGTTTCCGGCGTGGAGGCAATCAGCCCCAGCATTTT.

This clone was found a few times. J is TRBJ1-5 and V is TRBV5-1; 9 bases agree with TRBD1. Trimming cost V 1 base and J 7 bases; bases outside gene matches: 3. This CDR3 region has 14 residues. Germline loops: CDR1 SGHRS, CDR2 YFSETQ. This CDR3 reads CASSLTGGDQPQHF. CDR3 nucleotides: TGCGCCAGCAGCTTGACAGGGGGCGACCAGCCCCAGCATTTT.

This clone was recorded a few times. The rearrangement links TRBV4-1 to TRBJ2-7; 8 bases line up with TRBD2. V shed 3 bases, J shed 0 bases, and the junction held 13 bases outside the gene matches. The CDR3 is 18 residues long. In germline, CDR1 is MGHRA, CDR2 YSYEKL. CDR3 coding DNA: TGCGCCAGCAGCCACCTCATTTTAACTAGCGGTAGCTCCTACGAGCAGTACTTC. Translating it yields CASSHLILTSGSSYEQYF.

This chain uses TRBV27 with TRBJ2-3; no reliable D call. The germline V gene encodes CDR1 MNHEY and CDR2 SMNVEV (reference sequence). This CDR3 has 13 amino acids. Trimming removed 5 bases from V and 0 bases from J, with 6 bases in between. CDR3 region: CASSLTSTDTQYF. The DNA for the CDR3 is TGTGCCAGCAGTCTAACTAGCACAGATACGCAGTATTTT.

The gene calls are TRBV7-2 and TRBJ2-1, with 9 nucleotides matching TRBD2. The ends lost 5 bases at V and 8 bases at J; junction bases unmatched: 16. CDR1 is SGHTA, CDR2 FQGNSA, per germline. The CDR3 contains 17 residues. CDR3 residues: CASSLRAGGLAIDEQFF. CDR3 DNA sequence: TGTGCCAGCAGCCTTAGGGCGGGCGGACTAGCGATTGATGAGCAGTTCTTC.